The 2 T cell receptor beta chains presented below share a single source sample, sequenced in a study of blood T cell repertoires in COVID-19. Sequenced by immunoSEQ multiplex PCR; TCRdb stores in-frame clones only, minus some. There are about 99,000 clones in the sample; around 83% occur only once, and around 2% lies in the top ten. Sequenced material: peripheral blood. The receptors originated from a man aged 65-85 years with active or convalescent COVID-19.

This chain joins TRBV11-2 and TRBJ1-6; no clear D. Germline V gene data show CDR1 as SGHAT and CDR2 as FQNNGV. There are 12 residues in the CDR3. V dropped 4 bases and J dropped 5 bases, with 3 bases sitting between them. As DNA, the CDR3 is TGTGCCAGCAGCTCTAATAATTCACCCCTCCACTTT. Translated, it gives CASSSNNSPLHF.

The V and J genes are TRBV5-5 and TRBJ2-7; 7 nucleotides align to TRBD1. V shed 3 bases, J shed 2 bases, and the junction held 14 bases outside the gene matches. The CDR3 is 17 amino acids. CDR1 is SGHKS and CDR2 is YYEKEE in the germline V gene (reference sequence). The CDR3 nucleotides are TGTGCCAGCAGCTCAGGGGGTCCCAGGTGGGACCCCTACGAGCAGTACTTC. Translated, it gives CASSSGGPRWDPYEQYF.